This T cell receptor (beta chain) emerged from a study of T cell responses to AZD1222 COVID-19 vaccine. Study-wide points: Just a handful of AZD1222 recipients were seropositive at baseline. Sampling captured repertoires only after the peak T cell response. Rises in breadth and depth of Spike-specific TCRs came after two AZD1222 doses. The reported proportion of spike-specific TCRs targeting unmutated variant regions was nearly half.

Data came from immunoSEQ multiplex PCR; TCRdb stores just in-frame clones and leaves some out. Among around 250,000 clones listed, 85% to 95% were seen once. This clone occurred once. Antigen: not known. Trimming shortened V by 9 bases and J by 5 bases, and 7 bases separated the two germline ends. The CDR3 runs 10 residues. Looked up from germline, CDR1 is MDHEN and CDR2 is SYDVKM. The TCR was taken from an adult in good health. This chain links TRBV28 with TRBJ1-2; D is ambiguous. The specimen comprised peripheral blood, sampled on day 0 of AZD1222 vaccination. DNA for the CDR3: TGTGCCAGGGGAGGGTATGGCTACACCTTC. Amino acids: CARGGYGYTF.